The source of this T cell receptor (beta chain) is a study of blood T cell repertoires in COVID-19. Turning to the study itself: Material from acute and convalescent COVID-19 was sourced from the United States, Italy and Spain.

Under the authors' procedure: Amplified reference gene primers provided the basis for estimating nucleated cell counts. Generated by immunoSEQ multiplex PCR, the TCRdb table keeps only in-frame clones and is missing some. V and J calls plus clone size are reproduced from that table; the DNA served to infer D and trimming. The data show about 45,000 clones, around four fifths seen once. Trimming left V 8 bases short and J 0 bases short, with 11 bases between. CDR1 is LNHNV, CDR2 YYDKDF, per germline (reference sequence). The length of the CDR3 is 14 residues. The rearrangement uses TRBV15 and TRBJ1-3; tentatively, D is TRBD1 (5 bases). The source of this sequence is a woman aged 80 or over with acute or convalescent COVID-19. Sequencing was done on a sample of peripheral blood. The CDR3 region has the DNA TGTGCCACCGCGAGGGGACTCTCTGGAAACACCATATATTTT. Amino acid sequence: CATARGLSGNTIYF. The variable domain in full, with the rest retrieved from reference TRBV15 and TRBJ1-3, is DAMVIQNPRYQVTQFGKPVTLSCSQTLNHNVMYWYQQKSSQAPKLLFHYYDKDFNNEADTPDNFQSRRPNTSFCFLDIRSPGLGDTAMYLCATARGLSGNTIYFGEGSWLTVV.